The TCR beta chain under discussion was sequenced for a study of blood T cell repertoires in COVID-19. The wider study: The samples span acute and convalescent COVID-19 from the United States, Italy and Spain. PBMCs, B-cell-depleted T cells, or T cells provided the cDNA or gDNA that made up the material.

Here immunoSEQ multiplex PCR was the method, and the copy in TCRdb shows in-frame clones only, minus some. The sample carries tens of thousands of clones, about 86% recorded once. V gave up 5 bases and J gave up 5 bases, with 12 bases separating them. This CDR3 has 13 amino acids. This clone has a single count. The TCR was taken from an older man with acute or convalescent COVID-19. The chain uses TRBV12-3 or TRBV12-4 and TRBJ1-1, with D unresolved. Sequences were obtained from peripheral blood. This CDR3 is CASSMRVGTEAFF. The CDR3 DNA follows: TGTGCCAGCAGTATGAGGGTTGGGACTGAAGCTTTCTTT.